This is a list of T cell receptor beta chains from one sample in a study of blood T cell repertoires in COVID-19. Assay used: immunoSEQ multiplex PCR; TCRdb lists only in-frame clones, some missing. The sample comprises about 380,000 clones, 80% to 90% of which are singletons, and 1.3% rests with the top ten. Sequenced: PBMCs or T cells enriched from blood (not recorded which). These receptors were taken from a man in his thirties or forties who had recovered from COVID-19. CDR3s include the opening cysteine and the closing phenylalanine or tryptophan. The D gene is left open where the match is weak. For some rows the clone size is stated as once, few or many, or as a class when expanded; others skip it.

J gene,clone size,CDR3 length,V gene,D gene,CDR3 protein,CDR3 DNA
TRBJ2-5,NA,14,TRBV2,NA,CASNSGGFSETQYF,TGTGCCAGCAATTCGGGCGGGTTCTCTGAGACCCAGTACTTC
TRBJ1-1,NA,14,TRBV6-5,TRBD1,CASRAGTVNTEAFF,TGTGCCAGCAGGGCCGGGACAGTGAACACTGAAGCTTTCTTT
TRBJ2-7,NA,15,TRBV7-2,NA,CASSLGQASSYEQYF,TGTGCCAGCAGCTTAGGACAGGCCAGCTCCTACGAGCAGTACTTC
TRBJ1-5,NA,15,TRBV5-1,NA,CASSLDTSFNQPQHF,TGCGCCAGCAGCTTGGACACTAGCTTCAATCAGCCCCAGCATTTT
TRBJ1-6,NA,13,TRBV12-3/TRBV12-4,NA,CASRDNFASPLHF,TGTGCCAGCAGAGACAATTTTGCTTCACCCCTCCACTTT
TRBJ2-4,NA,15,TRBV7-2,NA,CASSLGGGVGNIQYF,TGTGCCAGCAGCTTAGGAGGGGGGGTCGGAAACATTCAGTACTTC
TRBJ1-1,few,15,TRBV21-1,NA,CASSTRTGPNTEAFF,TGTGCCAGCAGCACCCGGACAGGACCGAACACTGAAGCTTTCTTT
TRBJ1-1,NA,15,TRBV5-1,NA,CASSGALGINTEAFF,TGCGCCAGCAGCGGAGCCCTAGGAATTAACACTGAAGCTTTCTTT
TRBJ2-7,NA,13,TRBV30,NA,CAWSVTSEAKQYF,TGTGCCTGGAGTGTAACCTCCGAGGCGAAGCAGTACTTC
TRBJ2-7,NA,15,TRBV6-1,TRBD1,CASSEQGARIDEQYF,TGTGCCAGCAGTGAACAGGGGGCTCGGATCGACGAGCAGTACTTC
TRBJ1-1,NA,11,TRBV30,NA,CACLLNTEAFF,TGTGCCTGCCTGTTGAACACTGAAGCTTTCTTT
TRBJ1-3,NA,15,TRBV3-1/TRBV3-2,NA,CASSQEEISGNTIYF,TGTGCCAGCAGCCAAGAGGAGATTTCTGGAAACACCATATATTTT
TRBJ1-5,NA,12,TRBV2,NA,CASAPRNQPQHF,TGTGCCAGCGCCCCCAGGAATCAGCCCCAGCATTTT
TRBJ2-7,NA,13,TRBV5-4,NA,CASNKGQIDEQYF,TGTGCCAGCAACAAGGGACAAATCGACGAGCAGTACTTC
TRBJ1-4,once,15,TRBV10-2,NA,CASSELWGGREKLFF,TGCGCCAGCAGTGAGCTGTGGGGGGGTCGGGAAAAACTGTTTTTT
TRBJ1-2,NA,14,TRBV18,TRBD1,CASSPGQGAGGYTF,TGTGCCAGCTCACCGGGACAGGGAGCAGGTGGCTACACCTTC
TRBJ2-2,NA,15,TRBV3-1/TRBV3-2,NA,CASSPRGRNTGELFF,TGTGCCAGCAGCCCCAGGGGCCGGAACACCGGGGAGCTGTTTTTT
TRBJ1-2,NA,13,TRBV12-3/TRBV12-4,NA,CASSRGQLVGYTF,TGTGCCAGCAGCCGAGGACAGCTAGTTGGCTACACCTTC
TRBJ1-6,NA,12,TRBV5-6,TRBD1,CASSSLTGTLHF,TGTGCCAGCAGCTCCCTGACAGGGACCCTCCACTTT
TRBJ1-2,NA,12,TRBV19,NA,CASNVGLYGYTF,TGTGCCAGTAACGTAGGACTCTATGGCTACACCTTC
TRBJ1-6,NA,14,TRBV4-1,NA,CASSQEGGASPLHF,TGCGCCAGCAGCCAAGAGGGGGGTGCTTCACCCCTCCACTTT
TRBJ1-5,NA,13,TRBV6-5,TRBD1,CASRLGQGQPQHF,TGTGCCAGCAGACTGGGACAGGGCCAGCCCCAGCATTTT
TRBJ1-2,NA,15,TRBV28,NA,CASSSRQTEIYGYTF,TGTGCCAGCAGTTCTAGACAGACCGAAATCTATGGCTACACCTTC
TRBJ1-1,once,12,TRBV2,NA,CASSDSTPEAFF,TGTGCCAGCAGTGACTCGACTCCTGAAGCTTTCTTT
TRBJ1-4,NA,14,TRBV18,NA,CATGQGLTNEKLFF,TGTGCCACCGGGCAGGGGCTCACTAATGAAAAACTGTTTTTT
TRBJ1-1,NA,15,TRBV27,TRBD1,CASLGTGDGFAEAFF,TGTGCCAGCCTCGGGACAGGGGACGGTTTCGCTGAAGCTTTCTTT
TRBJ1-4,NA,13,TRBV30,NA,CAWSSGGGEKLFF,TGTGCCTGGAGTTCTGGGGGAGGTGAAAAACTGTTTTTT
TRBJ2-5,NA,14,TRBV29-1,NA,CSVDDRRPQETQYF,TGCAGCGTTGACGACAGGAGGCCCCAAGAGACCCAGTACTTC
TRBJ1-1,NA,13,TRBV5-1,NA,CASSLGVNTEAFF,TGCGCCAGCAGCTTAGGGGTGAACACTGAAGCTTTCTTT
TRBJ1-1,NA,13,TRBV5-1,NA,CASGGTGYTEAFF,TGCGCCAGCGGAGGTACAGGGTACACTGAAGCTTTCTTT
TRBJ1-6,NA,16,TRBV7-9,TRBD1,CASSLGDRAYNSPLHF,TGTGCCAGCAGCTTAGGGGACAGGGCATATAATTCACCCCTCCACTTT
TRBJ2-1,NA,15,TRBV7-6,TRBD1,CASSLSRGPYNEQFF,TGTGCCAGCAGCTTATCAAGGGGGCCCTACAATGAGCAGTTCTTC
TRBJ2-7,NA,16,TRBV7-6,TRBD1,CASSPPVGQGVIEQYF,TGTGCCAGCAGTCCCCCGGTAGGACAGGGGGTAATCGAGCAGTACTTC
TRBJ1-5,NA,17,TRBV6-1,TRBD1,CASSESGQGSLHQPQHF,TGTGCCAGCAGTGAATCCGGACAGGGGTCCCTCCATCAGCCCCAGCATTTT
TRBJ1-2,NA,15,TRBV6-2/TRBV6-3,NA,CASSSPGLPNYGYTF,TGTGCCAGCAGCTCCCCGGGACTCCCTAACTATGGCTACACCTTC
TRBJ1-1,NA,12,TRBV19,NA,CATTWGDTEAFF,TGTGCCACCACGTGGGGGGACACTGAAGCTTTCTTT
TRBJ2-3,NA,13,TRBV30,TRBD1,CAWSVQGTDTQYF,TGTGCCTGGAGTGTACAGGGGACCGATACGCAGTATTTT